The table lists the clone carrying this TCR beta chain with many counts. Its ends do not fully match the called genes, so a read error is possible. This entry belongs to a study of spatial heterogeneity in lung cancer. CDR1 SGDLS and CDR2 YYNGEE come from the germline V gene. The CDR3 consists of 9 residues. TCRdb ran MiXCR on the 5' RACE reads and lists one entry per CDR3 protein. The sample shows 39,000 or so distinct CDR3 sequences, about 10% of them seen only once. Time point: blood at routine non-recurrence follow-up after resection. This receptor was identified in a female donor with early-stage non-small cell lung cancer. The chain combines TRBV9 with TRBJ1-2; 7 bases are shared with TRBD1. The source material was PBMCs, sampled at follow-up. CDR3: CASSPGDSF. The DNA of the CDR3 is TGTGCCAGCAGCCCCGGGGACAGTTTC.